What follows are 14 T cell receptor beta chains derived from one specimen sequenced in a study of blood T cell repertoires in COVID-19. Sequencing used immunoSEQ multiplex PCR; TCRdb keeps in-frame clones, though not all of them. The table includes under 55,000 clones, less than 80% detected once. The sequenced material came from peripheral blood. The source of these receptors is a man between 65 and 79 years old with acute or convalescent COVID-19.

This clone was picked up one time. The chain employs TRBV10-3 and TRBJ2-2, with 11 positions matching TRBD2. V trimming: 2 bases; J trimming: 7 bases; junction bases outside the gene matches: 6. Per the germline V gene, CDR1 is ENHRY and CDR2 is SYGVKD. The CDR3 consists of 16 residues. The DNA of the CDR3 is TGTGCCATCAGTGAGACTAGCGGGAGAAGTGGCGGGGAGCTGTTTTTT. Protein sequence: CAISETSGRSGGELFF.

The chain is built from TRBV2 and TRBJ2-1, with TRBD2 matching 13 bases. The CDR3 consists of 15 residues. V trimming: 6 bases; J trimming: 6 bases; junction bases outside the gene matches: 5. Germline lookup yields CDR1 SNHLY and CDR2 FYNNEI. The CDR3 spells CASSLGLAGPNEQFF. The CDR3 nucleotides are TGTGCCAGCAGCCTGGGACTAGCGGGACCCAATGAGCAGTTCTTC.

V is TRBV18 and J is TRBJ1-2; 12 bases fit TRBD1. Germline assignment: CDR1 KGHSH and CDR2 LQKENI. There are 15 residues in the CDR3. Trimming at V came to 3 bases and at J to 7 bases, leaving 6 bases not matched to a gene. For the CDR3, the DNA is TGTGCCAGCTCACCCCCGGGACAGGGGGCAGGTGGCTACACCTTC. Translating gives CASSPPGQGAGGYTF. The variable domain in full, with the rest retrieved from reference TRBV18 and TRBJ1-2, is NAGVMQNPRHLVRRRGQEARLRCSPMKGHSHVYWYRQLPEEGLKFMVYLQKENIIDESGMPKERFSAEFPKEGPSILRIQQVVRGDSAAYFCASSPPGQGAGGYTFGSGTRLTVV.

J is TRBJ1-1 and V is TRBV29-1; weak D call: TRBD1 (6 bases). The CDR3 has 14 residues. Germline V gives CDR1 SQVTM, CDR2 ANQGSEA. Trimming shortened V by 4 bases and J by 5 bases, and 17 bases separated the two germline ends. Written as DNA, the CDR3 is TGCAGCGTTGCCCTCACACAGGGAAGGACTGAAGCTTTCTTT. Protein: CSVALTQGRTEAFF.

The J gene is TRBJ2-5, the V gene TRBV2, with D possibly matching TRBD2 (6 bases). V was trimmed by 5 bases and J by 1 base, leaving 11 bases between them. Germline V gene lookup returns CDR1 SNHLY and CDR2 FYNNEI. The CDR3 has 14 residues. The CDR3 here is CASSFGTAQETQYF. The CDR3 bases are TGTGCCAGCAGTTTTGGGACTGCCCAAGAGACCCAGTACTTC.

This clone appeared a single time. The chain couples TRBV3-1 (or the pseudogene TRBV3-2) to TRBJ2-3, with 9 bases matching TRBD1. Trimming cost V 4 bases and J 3 bases; bases outside gene matches: 8. Germline V lookup: CDR1 LGHDT, CDR2 YNNKEL (reference sequence). CDR3 length: 16 residues. Written as DNA, the CDR3 is TGTGCCAGCAGCCGGGAAGACAGGGGGGATACAGATACGCAGTATTTT. This encodes CASSREDRGDTDTQYF.

This clone was counted once. A much larger clone differs from this one at a single base, so this may be a read error. Other DNA sequences of this sample code for an identical CDR3. The chain carries TRBV28 and TRBJ2-5; D is unclear. The CDR3 sequence is 17 residues long. CDR1 is MDHEN, CDR2 SYDVKM, per germline. V was trimmed by 10 bases and J by 5 bases, leaving 29 bases between them. CDR3 protein: CAIGTLGPMARRETQYF. CDR3 bases: TGTGCCATCGGTACGCTGGGCCCTATGGCCCGACGGGAGACCCAGTACTTC.

V and J are TRBV18 and TRBJ2-7, with D perhaps TRBD1 (6 bases). The CDR3 covers 16 residues. Looked up from germline, CDR1 is KGHSH and CDR2 is LQKENI. The ends were cut back, 3 bases at V and 6 bases at J, with 21 bases in the middle. CDR3 residues: CASSPSTGDPGSEQYF. The CDR3 region has the DNA TGTGCCAGCTCACCCTCGACAGGCGACCCCGGATCCGAGCAGTACTTC.

This clone was counted ten times or more. The chain recombines TRBV5-6 with TRBJ1-3; D is possibly TRBD1 (5 bases). Germline V gene sequence: CDR1 SGHDT, CDR2 YYEEEE. V dropped 5 bases and J dropped 6 bases, with 18 bases sitting between them. The CDR3 extends over 15 amino acids. CDR3 bases: TGTGCCAGCAGTTCTGCAGGGTACCTTGAAAACACCATATATTTT. As protein: CASSSAGYLENTIYF.

The chain has TRBV27 and TRBJ1-3; perhaps TRBD1 as D (5 bases). CDR1 and CDR2 (germline): MNHEY, SMNVEV (reference sequence). This CDR3 comprises 15 residues. Deletions cut 0 bases from V and 3 bases from J, with 9 bases between. CDR3 residues: CASSLSQGDGNTIYF. DNA of the CDR3: TGTGCCAGCAGTTTATCTCAGGGTGATGGAAACACCATATATTTT.

This clone was seen only a few times. The CDR3 here is CASSPRTEIDEQYF. The CDR3 DNA reads TGTGCCAGCAGCCCAAGGACAGAGATCGACGAGCAGTACTTC. The chain employs TRBV7-9 and TRBJ2-7, with a possible D match to TRBD1 (6 bases). Germline CDR1 is SEHNR and CDR2 is FQNEAQ (reference sequence). V was trimmed by 5 bases and J by 5 bases, leaving 16 bases between them. This CDR3 region has 14 residues.

V usage is TRBV19 and J usage is TRBJ1-4; perhaps TRBD1 as D (5 bases). The CDR3 extends over 16 amino acids. V was shortened by 3 bases and J by 5 bases, with 16 bases between the two germline ends. CDR1 and CDR2 from the germline V gene are LNHDA and SQIVND (reference sequence). This chain's CDR3 is CASSIIKAGRNEKLFF. The CDR3 DNA sequence: TGTGCCAGTAGTATCATAAAGGCAGGGCGAAATGAAAAACTGTTTTTT. The full variable domain, with the rest looked up from reference TRBV19 and TRBJ1-4, is DGGITQSPKYLFRKEGQNVTLSCEQNLNHDAMYWYRQDPGQGLRLIYYSQIVNDFQKGDIAEGYSVSREKKESFPLTVTSAQKNPTAFYLCASSIIKAGRNEKLFFGSGTQLSVL.

The chain couples TRBV15 to TRBJ2-3; D remains unclear. V dropped 1 base and J dropped 0 bases, with 8 bases sitting between them. The CDR3 has 15 residues. Germline V gives CDR1 LNHNV, CDR2 YYDKDF (reference sequence). CDR3 sequence: CATSRGPGSTDTQYF. The CDR3 DNA sequence: TGTGCCACCAGCAGAGGCCCGGGTAGCACAGATACGCAGTATTTT.

The chain links TRBV7-3 to TRBJ2-5, with D unclear. Trimming pared 2 bases from V and 5 bases from J, leaving 9 bases between. The germline CDR1 and CDR2 sequences are SGHTA and FQGTGA. The CDR3 totals 13 residues. The CDR3 DNA is TGTGCCAGCAGCTTATTTGGGCAGGAGACCCAGTACTTC. Its protein is CASSLFGQETQYF. The whole variable domain, remainder taken from reference TRBV7-3 and TRBJ2-5, is GAGVSQTPSNKVTEKGKYVELRCDPISGHTALYWYRQSLGQGPEFLIYFQGTGAADDSGLPNDRFFAVRPEGSVSTLKIQRTERGDSAVYLCASSLFGQETQYFGPGTRLLVL.